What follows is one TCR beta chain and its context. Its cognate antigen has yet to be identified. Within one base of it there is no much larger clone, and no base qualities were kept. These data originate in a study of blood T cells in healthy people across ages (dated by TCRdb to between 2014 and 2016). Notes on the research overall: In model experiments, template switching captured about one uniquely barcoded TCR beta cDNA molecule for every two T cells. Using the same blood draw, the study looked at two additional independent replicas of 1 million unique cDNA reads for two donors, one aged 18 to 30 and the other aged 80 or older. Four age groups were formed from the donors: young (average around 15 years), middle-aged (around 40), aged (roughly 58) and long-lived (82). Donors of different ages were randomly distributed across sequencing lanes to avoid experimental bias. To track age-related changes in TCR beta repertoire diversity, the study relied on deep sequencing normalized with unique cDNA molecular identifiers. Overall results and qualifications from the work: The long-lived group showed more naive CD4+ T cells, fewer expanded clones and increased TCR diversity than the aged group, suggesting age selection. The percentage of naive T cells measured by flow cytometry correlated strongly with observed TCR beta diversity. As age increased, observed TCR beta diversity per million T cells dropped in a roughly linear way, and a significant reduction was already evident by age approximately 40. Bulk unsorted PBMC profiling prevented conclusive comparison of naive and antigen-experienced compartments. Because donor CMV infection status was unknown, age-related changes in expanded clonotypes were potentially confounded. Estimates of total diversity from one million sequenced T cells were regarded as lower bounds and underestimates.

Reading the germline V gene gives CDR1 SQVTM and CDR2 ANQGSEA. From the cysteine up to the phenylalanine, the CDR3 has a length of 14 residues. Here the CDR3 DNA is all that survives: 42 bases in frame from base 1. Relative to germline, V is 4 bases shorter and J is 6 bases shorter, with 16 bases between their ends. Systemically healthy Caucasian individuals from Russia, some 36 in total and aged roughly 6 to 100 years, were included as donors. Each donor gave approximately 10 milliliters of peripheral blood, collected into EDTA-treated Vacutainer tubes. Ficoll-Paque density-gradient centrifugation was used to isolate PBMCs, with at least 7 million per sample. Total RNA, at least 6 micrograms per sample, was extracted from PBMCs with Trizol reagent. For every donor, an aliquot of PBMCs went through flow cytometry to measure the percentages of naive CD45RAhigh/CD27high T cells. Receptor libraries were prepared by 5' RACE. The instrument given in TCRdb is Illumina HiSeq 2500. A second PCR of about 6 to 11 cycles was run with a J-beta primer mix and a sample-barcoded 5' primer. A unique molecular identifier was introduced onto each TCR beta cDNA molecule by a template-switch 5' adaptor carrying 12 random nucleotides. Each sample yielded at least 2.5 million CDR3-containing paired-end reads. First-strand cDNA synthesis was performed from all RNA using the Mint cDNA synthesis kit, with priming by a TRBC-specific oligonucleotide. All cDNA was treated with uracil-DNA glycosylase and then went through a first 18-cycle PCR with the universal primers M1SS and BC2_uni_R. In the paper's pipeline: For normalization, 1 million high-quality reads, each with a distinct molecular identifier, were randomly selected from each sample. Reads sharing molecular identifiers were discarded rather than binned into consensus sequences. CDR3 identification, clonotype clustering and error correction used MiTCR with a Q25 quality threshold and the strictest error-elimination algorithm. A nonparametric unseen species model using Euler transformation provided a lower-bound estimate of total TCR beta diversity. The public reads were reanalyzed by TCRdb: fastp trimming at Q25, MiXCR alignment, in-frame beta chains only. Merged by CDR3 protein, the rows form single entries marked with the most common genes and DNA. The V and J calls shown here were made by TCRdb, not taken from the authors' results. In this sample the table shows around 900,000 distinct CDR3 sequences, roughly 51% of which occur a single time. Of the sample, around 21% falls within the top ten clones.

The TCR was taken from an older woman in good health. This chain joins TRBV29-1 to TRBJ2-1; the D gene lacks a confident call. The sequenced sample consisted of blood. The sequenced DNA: TGCAGCGTTGCCTTTGGACGAGTTTCCAATGAGCAGTTCTTC. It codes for CSVAFGRVSNEQFF.